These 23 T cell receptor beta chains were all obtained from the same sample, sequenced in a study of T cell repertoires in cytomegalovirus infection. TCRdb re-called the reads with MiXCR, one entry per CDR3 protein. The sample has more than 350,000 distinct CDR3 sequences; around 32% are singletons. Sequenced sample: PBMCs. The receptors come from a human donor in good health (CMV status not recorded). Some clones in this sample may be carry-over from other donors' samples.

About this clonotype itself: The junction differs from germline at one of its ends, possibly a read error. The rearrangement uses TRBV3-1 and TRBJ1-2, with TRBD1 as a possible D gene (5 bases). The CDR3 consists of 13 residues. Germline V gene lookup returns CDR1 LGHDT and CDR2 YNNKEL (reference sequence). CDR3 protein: CSSSTAGNYGYTF. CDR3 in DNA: TGTTCCAGCTCCACCGCAGGGAACTATGGCTACACCTTC.

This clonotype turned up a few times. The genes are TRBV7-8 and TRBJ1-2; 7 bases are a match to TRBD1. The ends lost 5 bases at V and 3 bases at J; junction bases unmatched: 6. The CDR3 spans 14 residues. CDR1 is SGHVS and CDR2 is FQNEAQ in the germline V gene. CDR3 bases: TGTGCCAGCAGCAACAGGGGCTGGGACTATGGCTACACCTTC. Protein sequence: CASSNRGWDYGYTF.

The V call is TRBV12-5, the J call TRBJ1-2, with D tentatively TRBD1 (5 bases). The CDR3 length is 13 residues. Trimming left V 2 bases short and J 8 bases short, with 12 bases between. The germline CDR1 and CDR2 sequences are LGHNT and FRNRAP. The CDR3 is CASGLIGVQGYTF. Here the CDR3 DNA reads TGTGCTAGTGGTTTGATAGGGGTACAAGGCTACACCTTC.

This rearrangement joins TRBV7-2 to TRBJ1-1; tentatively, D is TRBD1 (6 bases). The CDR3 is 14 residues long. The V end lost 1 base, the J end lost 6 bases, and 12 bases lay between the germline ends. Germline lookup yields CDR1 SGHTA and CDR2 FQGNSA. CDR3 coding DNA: TGTGCCAGCAGCTTAGTGGGGGGCGACGCTGAAGCTTTCTTT. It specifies CASSLVGGDAEAFF.

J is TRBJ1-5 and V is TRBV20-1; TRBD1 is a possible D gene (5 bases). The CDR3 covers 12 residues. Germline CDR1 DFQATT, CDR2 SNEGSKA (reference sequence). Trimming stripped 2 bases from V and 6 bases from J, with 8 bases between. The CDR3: CSARRGGQPQHF. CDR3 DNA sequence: TGCAGTGCTAGACGGGGGGGTCAGCCCCAGCATTTT.

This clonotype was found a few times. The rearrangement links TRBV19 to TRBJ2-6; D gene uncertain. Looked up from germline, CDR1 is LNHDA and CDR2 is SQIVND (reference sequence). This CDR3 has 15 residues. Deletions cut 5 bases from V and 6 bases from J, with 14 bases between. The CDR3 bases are TGTGCCAGTAGTCCCTCCCCGGCGTTGGCCAACGTCCTGACTTTC. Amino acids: CASSPSPALANVLTF. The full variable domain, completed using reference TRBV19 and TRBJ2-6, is DGGITQSPKYLFRKEGQNVTLSCEQNLNHDAMYWYRQDPGQGLRLIYYSQIVNDFQKGDIAEGYSVSREKKESFPLTVTSAQKNPTAFYLCASSPSPALANVLTFGAGSRLTVL.

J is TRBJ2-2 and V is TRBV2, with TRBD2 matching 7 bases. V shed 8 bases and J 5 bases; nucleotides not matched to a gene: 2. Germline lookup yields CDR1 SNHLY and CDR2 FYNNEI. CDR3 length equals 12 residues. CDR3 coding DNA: TGTGCCAGCGCGGGAGAAACCGGGGAGCTGTTTTTT. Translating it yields CASAGETGELFF.

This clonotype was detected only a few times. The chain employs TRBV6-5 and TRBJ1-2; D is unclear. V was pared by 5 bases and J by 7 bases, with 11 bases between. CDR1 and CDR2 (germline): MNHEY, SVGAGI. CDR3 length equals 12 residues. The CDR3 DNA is TGTGCCAGCAGTCGAGTGGGTGGTGGCTACACCTTC. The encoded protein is CASSRVGGGYTF.

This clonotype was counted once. The CDR3 spells CASSLYGQAGRVNYGYTF. CDR3 bases: TGTGCCAGCAGTTTGTACGGACAAGCGGGACGCGTAAACTATGGCTACACCTTC. V is TRBV12-3 or TRBV12-4 and J is TRBJ1-2; weak D call: TRBD1 (5 bases). This CDR3 spans 18 amino acids. Trimming took off 3 bases at V and 2 bases at J, with 22 bases between the two ends.

CDR3 amino acids: CASSDTGRGKAFF. Here the CDR3 DNA reads TGTGCCAGTAGTGACACCGGACGGGGGAAGGCTTTCTTT. J is TRBJ1-1 and V is TRBV19; D is possibly TRBD1 (5 bases). The CDR3 spans 13 residues. Germline CDR1 is LNHDA and CDR2 is SQIVND (reference sequence). The V gene lost 5 bases and the J gene lost 11 bases, with 18 bases spanning the gap.

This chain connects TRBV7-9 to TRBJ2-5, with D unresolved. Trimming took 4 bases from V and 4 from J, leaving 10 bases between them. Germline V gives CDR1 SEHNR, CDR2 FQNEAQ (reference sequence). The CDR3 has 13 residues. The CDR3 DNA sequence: TGTGCCAGCAGCTCAGAAGTCCGAGAGACCCAGTACTTC. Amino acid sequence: CASSSEVRETQYF.

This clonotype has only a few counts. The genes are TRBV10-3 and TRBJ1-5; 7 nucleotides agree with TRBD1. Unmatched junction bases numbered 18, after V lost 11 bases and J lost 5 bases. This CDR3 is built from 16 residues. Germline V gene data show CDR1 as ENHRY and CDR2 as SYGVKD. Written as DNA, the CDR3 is TGTGCCGTCGCACAAGGGGGCGCATATGGCGATCAGCCCCAGCATTTT. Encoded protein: CAVAQGGAYGDQPQHF.

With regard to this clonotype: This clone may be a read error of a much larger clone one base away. The CDR3 sequence is CASSLALAGGPRVGQETQYF. The CDR3, as DNA: TGTGCCAGCAGCTTAGCACTAGCGGGGGGCCCGCGTGTCGGGCAAGAGACCCAGTACTTC. The rearrangement uses TRBV7-2 and TRBJ2-5; 12 nucleotides match TRBD2. CDR3 length: 20 residues. Germline V gene data show CDR1 as SGHTA and CDR2 as FQGNSA. V was clipped by 0 bases and J by 2 bases; unmatched bases: 13.

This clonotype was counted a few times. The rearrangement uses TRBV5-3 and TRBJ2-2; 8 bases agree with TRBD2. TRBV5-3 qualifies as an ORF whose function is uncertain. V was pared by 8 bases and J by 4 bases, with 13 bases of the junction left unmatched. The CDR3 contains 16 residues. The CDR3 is CASRPRRGVGTGELFF. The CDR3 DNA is TGTGCCAGCAGGCCCCGGCGGGGGGTTGGCACCGGGGAGCTGTTTTTT.

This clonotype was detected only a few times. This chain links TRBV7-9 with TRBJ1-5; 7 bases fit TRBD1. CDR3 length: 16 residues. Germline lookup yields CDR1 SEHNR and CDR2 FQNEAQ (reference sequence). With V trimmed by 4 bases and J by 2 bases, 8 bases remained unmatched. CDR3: CASSSDREGGNQPQHF. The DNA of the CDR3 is TGTGCCAGCAGCTCCGACAGGGAGGGAGGCAATCAGCCCCAGCATTTT. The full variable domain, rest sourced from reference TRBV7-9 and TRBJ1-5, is DTGVSQNPRHKITKRGQNVTFRCDPISEHNRLYWYRQTLGQGPEFLTYFQNEAQLEKSRLLSDRFSAERPKGSFSTLEIQRTEQGDSAMYLCASSSDREGGNQPQHFGDGTRLSIL.

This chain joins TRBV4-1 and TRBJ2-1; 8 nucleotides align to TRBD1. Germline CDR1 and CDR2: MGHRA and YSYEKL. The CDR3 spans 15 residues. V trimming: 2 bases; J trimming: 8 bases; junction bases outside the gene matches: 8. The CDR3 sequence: CASSQRETGAYEQFF. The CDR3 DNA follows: TGCGCCAGCAGCCAACGGGAGACAGGGGCTTATGAGCAGTTCTTC.

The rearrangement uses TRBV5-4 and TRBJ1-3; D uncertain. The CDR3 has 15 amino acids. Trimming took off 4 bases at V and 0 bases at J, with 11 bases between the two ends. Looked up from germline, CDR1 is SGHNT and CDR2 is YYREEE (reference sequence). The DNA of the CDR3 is TGTGCCAGCAGCGAAGACCCTTACTCTGGAAACACCATATATTTT. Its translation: CASSEDPYSGNTIYF. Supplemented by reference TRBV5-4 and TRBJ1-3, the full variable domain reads ETGVTQSPTHLIKTRGQQVTLRCSSQSGHNTVSWYQQALGQGPQFIFQYYREEENGRGNFPPRFSGLQFPNYSSELNVNALELDDSALYLCASSEDPYSGNTIYFGEGSWLTVV.

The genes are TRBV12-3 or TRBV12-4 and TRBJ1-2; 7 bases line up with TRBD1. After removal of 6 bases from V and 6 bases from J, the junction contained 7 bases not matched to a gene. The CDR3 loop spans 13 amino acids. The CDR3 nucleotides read TGTGCCAGCAGGTTGACAGGGTTGGATGGCTACACCTTC. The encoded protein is CASRLTGLDGYTF.

The CDR3 reads CSAIDGGYGYTF. In DNA form, the CDR3 reads TGCAGTGCTATTGATGGGGGATATGGCTACACCTTC. V is TRBV20-1 and J is TRBJ1-2; TRBD1 might be the D (5 bases). Germline V CDR1 and CDR2: DFQATT, SNEGSKA (reference sequence). V gave up 4 bases and J gave up 5 bases, with 11 bases separating them. This CDR3 comprises 12 residues.

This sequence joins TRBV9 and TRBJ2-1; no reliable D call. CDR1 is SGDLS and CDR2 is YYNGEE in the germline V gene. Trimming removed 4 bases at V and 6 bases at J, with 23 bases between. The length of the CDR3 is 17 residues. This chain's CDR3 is CASSTLSSNLVLNEQFF. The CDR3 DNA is TGTGCCAGCAGCACCCTATCGTCTAACCTCGTACTCAATGAGCAGTTCTTC.

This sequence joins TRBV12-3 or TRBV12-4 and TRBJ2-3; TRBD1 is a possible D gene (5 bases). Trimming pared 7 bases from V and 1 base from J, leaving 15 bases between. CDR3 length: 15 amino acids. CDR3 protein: CASNLQGAGTDTQYF. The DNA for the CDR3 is TGTGCCAGCAACCTACAAGGGGCGGGCACAGATACGCAGTATTTT.

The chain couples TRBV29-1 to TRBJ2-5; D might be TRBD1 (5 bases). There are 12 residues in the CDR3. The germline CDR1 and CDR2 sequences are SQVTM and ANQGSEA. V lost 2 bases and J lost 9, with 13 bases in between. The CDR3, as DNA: TGCAGCGTTGAACCAGCAGGGATGGCCCAGTACTTC. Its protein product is CSVEPAGMAQYF.

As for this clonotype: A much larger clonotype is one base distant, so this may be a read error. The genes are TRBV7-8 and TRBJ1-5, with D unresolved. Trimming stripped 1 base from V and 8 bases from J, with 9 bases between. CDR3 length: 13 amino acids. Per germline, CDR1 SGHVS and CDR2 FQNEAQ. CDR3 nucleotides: TGTGCCAGCAGCTTAGATGAGTATAAGCCCCAGCATTTT. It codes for CASSLDEYKPQHF. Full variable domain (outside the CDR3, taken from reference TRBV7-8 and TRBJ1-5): GAGVSQSPRYKVAKRGQDVALRCDPISGHVSLFWYQQALGQGPEFLTYFQNEAQLDKSGLPSDRFFAERPEGSVSTLKIQRTQQEDSAVYLCASSLDEYKPQHFGDGTRLSIL.